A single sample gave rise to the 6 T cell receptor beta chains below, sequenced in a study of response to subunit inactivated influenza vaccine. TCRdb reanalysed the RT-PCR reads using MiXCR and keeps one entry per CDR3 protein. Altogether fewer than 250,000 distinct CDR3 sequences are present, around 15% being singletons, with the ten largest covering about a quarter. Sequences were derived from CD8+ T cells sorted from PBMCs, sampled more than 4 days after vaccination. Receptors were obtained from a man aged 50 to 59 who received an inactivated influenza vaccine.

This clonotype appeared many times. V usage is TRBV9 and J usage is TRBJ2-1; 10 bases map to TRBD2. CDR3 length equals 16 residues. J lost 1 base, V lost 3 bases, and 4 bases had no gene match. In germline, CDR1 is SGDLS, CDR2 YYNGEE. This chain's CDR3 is CASSGFSGGSYNEQFF. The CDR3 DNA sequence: TGTGCCAGCAGCGGATTTAGCGGGGGGTCCTACAATGAGCAGTTCTTC.

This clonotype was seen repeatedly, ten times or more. CDR3 nucleotide sequence: TGCAGTGCTACCACAGGGTTCTACGAGCAGTACTTC. Translating gives CSATTGFYEQYF. The V and J genes are TRBV20-1 and TRBJ2-7; a weak D match, TRBD1 (6 bases). From germline, CDR1 is DFQATT and CDR2 SNEGSKA (reference sequence). The V and J ends lost 4 bases and 3 bases respectively, with 10 bases between them. The CDR3 contains 12 residues.

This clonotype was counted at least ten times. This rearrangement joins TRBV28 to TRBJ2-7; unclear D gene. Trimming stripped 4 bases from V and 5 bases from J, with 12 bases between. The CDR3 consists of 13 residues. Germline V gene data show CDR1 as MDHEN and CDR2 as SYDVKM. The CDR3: CASSWMDLHEQYF. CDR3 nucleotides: TGTGCCAGCAGTTGGATGGATTTGCACGAGCAGTACTTC.

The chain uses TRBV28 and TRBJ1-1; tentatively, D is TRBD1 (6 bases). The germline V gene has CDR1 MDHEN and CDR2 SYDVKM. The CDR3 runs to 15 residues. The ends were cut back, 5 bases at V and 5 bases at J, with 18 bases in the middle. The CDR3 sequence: CASSLFRGERTEAFF. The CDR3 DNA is TGTGCCAGCAGTCTTTTCAGGGGAGAAAGAACTGAAGCTTTCTTT.

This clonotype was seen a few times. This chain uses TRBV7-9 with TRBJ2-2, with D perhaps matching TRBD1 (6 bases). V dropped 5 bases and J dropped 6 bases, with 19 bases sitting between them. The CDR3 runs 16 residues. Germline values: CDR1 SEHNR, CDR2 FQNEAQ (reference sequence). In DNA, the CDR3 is TGTGCCAGCAGCCAATTATTTTCCAGGGGTCCCGGGGAGCTGTTTTTT. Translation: CASSQLFSRGPGELFF.

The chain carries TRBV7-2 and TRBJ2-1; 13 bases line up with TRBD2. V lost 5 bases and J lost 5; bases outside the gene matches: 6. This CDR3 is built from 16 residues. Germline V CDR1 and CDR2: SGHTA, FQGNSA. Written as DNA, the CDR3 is TGTGCCAGCAGCGCCTCGGGACTAGCGGGGAACAATGAGCAGTTCTTC. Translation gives CASSASGLAGNNEQFF.